These 30 T cell receptor beta chains were all obtained from the same sample, sequenced in a study of shared clonotypes between healthy human individuals. Sequencing used immunoSEQ multiplex PCR; TCRdb keeps in-frame clones, though not all of them. The sample lists some 900,000 clones, 76% occurring once. The sequenced sample consisted of memory CD4+ T cells sorted from blood. Stated subset: CD45RA-negative fraction. The receptors stem from a man between 18 and 29 years old in good health.

The CDR3 reads CASRSGTTTIFSPLHF. The CDR3 DNA reads TGTGCCAGCAGGTCCGGGACTACGACTATATTTTCACCCCTCCACTTT. The chain couples TRBV5-4 to TRBJ1-6, with TRBD1 as a possible D gene (5 bases). The CDR3 has 16 residues. CDR1 and CDR2 from the germline V gene are SGHNT and YYREEE (reference sequence). V lost 5 bases and J 9 bases, leaving 21 bases between the germline ends.

In the case of this clone: A much larger clone sits a single nucleotide away, making a read error possible. Other DNA sequences in the sample encode the same CDR3. This chain connects TRBV5-4 to TRBJ2-2; D is uncertain. CDR1 is SGHNT and CDR2 is YYREEE in the germline V gene (reference sequence). CDR3 length: 12 residues. Trimming pared 2 bases from V and 4 bases from J, leaving 3 bases between. CDR3 coding DNA: TGTGCCAGCAGCTTCGGCACCGGGGAGCTGTTTTTT. Protein: CASSFGTGELFF.

The rearrangement links TRBV7-9 to TRBJ1-1; unclear D gene. V shed 3 bases and J shed 10 bases, with 9 bases lying between them. Looked up from germline, CDR1 is SEHNR and CDR2 is FQNEAQ (reference sequence). The CDR3 consists of 11 residues. CDR3 in amino acids: CASSLFDIAFF. CDR3 DNA: TGTGCCAGCAGCTTGTTCGATATAGCTTTCTTT.

The chain carries TRBV2 and TRBJ1-2, with D unclear. Trimming removed 6 bases from V and 0 bases from J, with 17 bases in between. Germline-derived CDR1 and CDR2 are SNHLY and FYNNEI. This CDR3 contains 16 residues. The CDR3 DNA reads as TGTGCCAGCAGAGATCAAGGAAGGGATCCTAACTATGGCTACACCTTC. It translates to CASRDQGRDPNYGYTF. Based on the CDR3 plus reference TRBV2 and TRBJ1-2, the full variable domain is EPEVTQTPSHQVTQMGQEVILRCVPISNHLYFYWYRQILGQKVEFLVSFYNNEISEKSEIFDDQFSVERPDGSNFTLKIRSTKLEDSAMYFCASRDQGRDPNYGYTFGSGTRLTVV.

Regarding this clone: Given a far larger clone just one base away, this is likely a sequencing read error. The chain uses TRBV7-2 and TRBJ1-1, with 8 positions matching TRBD1. Trimming took 5 bases from V and 4 from J; bases not matched to a gene: 6. The germline V gene has CDR1 SGHTA and CDR2 FQGNSA. This CDR3 contains 14 residues. CDR3 DNA sequence: TGTGCCAGCAGCATCCGACAGGGGAGCACTGAAGCTTTCTTT. Protein sequence: CASSIRQGSTEAFF.

This clone was counted between two and nine times. The chain uses TRBV19 and TRBJ1-5; D ambiguous. The CDR3 is 13 residues long. Germline V gene data show CDR1 as LNHDA and CDR2 as SQIVND (reference sequence). Trimming removed 3 bases from V and 5 bases from J, with 8 bases in between. The CDR3 reads CASSISVDQPQHF. CDR3 DNA: TGTGCCAGTAGTATTTCAGTCGATCAGCCCCAGCATTTT. The full variable domain, in which reference TRBV19 and TRBJ1-5 provide the parts outside the CDR3, is DGGITQSPKYLFRKEGQNVTLSCEQNLNHDAMYWYRQDPGQGLRLIYYSQIVNDFQKGDIAEGYSVSREKKESFPLTVTSAQKNPTAFYLCASSISVDQPQHFGDGTRLSIL.

This chain connects TRBV21-1 to TRBJ1-5; the table's D call TRBD1 went unverified against the DNA. TRBV21-1 is labeled a pseudogene. This CDR3 comprises 16 residues. The CDR3 loop is CASSKWTGVSNQPQHF. CDR3 nucleotide sequence: TGTGCCAGCAGCAAATGGACAGGGGTTAGTAATCAGCCCCAGCATTTT.

The chain is built from TRBV7-9 and TRBJ2-1, with TRBD2 identical over 10 bases. The V and J ends lost 3 bases and 2 bases, in that order; junction bases with no gene match: 7. CDR1 is SEHNR and CDR2 is FQNEAQ in the germline V gene (reference sequence). The CDR3 is made up of 17 amino acids. DNA of the CDR3: TGTGCCAGCAGCTTGGCTAGCGGGAGCATAACCTACAATGAGCAGTTCTTC. Translating gives CASSLASGSITYNEQFF.

The V call is TRBV5-1, the J call TRBJ2-3; D perhaps matches TRBD1 (6 bases). The germline V gene encodes CDR1 SGHRS and CDR2 YFSETQ. The germline V and J ends were trimmed by 1 base and 0 bases, with 12 bases remaining between them. The CDR3 sequence is 16 residues long. The CDR3 reads CASSLNGGSSTDTQYF. The CDR3 DNA is TGCGCCAGCAGCTTGAATGGGGGCTCTAGCACAGATACGCAGTATTTT.

The gene calls are TRBV9 and TRBJ1-1; 9 nucleotides align to TRBD1. The ends lost 2 bases at V and 2 bases at J; junction bases unmatched: 7. Germline loops: CDR1 SGDLS, CDR2 YYNGEE. This CDR3 is built from 16 residues. The CDR3 DNA follows: TGTGCCAGCAGCGTGATCGGGACAGGGACCAACACTGAAGCTTTCTTT. Translating gives CASSVIGTGTNTEAFF. The full variable domain, in which reference TRBV9 and TRBJ1-1 provide the parts outside the CDR3, is DSGVTQTPKHLITATGQRVTLRCSPRSGDLSVYWYQQSLDQGLQFLIQYYNGEERAKGNILERFSAQQFPDLHSELNLSSLELGDSALYFCASSVIGTGTNTEAFFGQGTRLTVV.

With regard to this clone: Within the sample, other DNA sequences also encode this same CDR3. The rearrangement joins TRBV15 to TRBJ2-7, with TRBD1 as a possible D gene (5 bases). Per germline, CDR1 LNHNV and CDR2 YYDKDF (reference sequence). The CDR3 has 11 residues. Trimming took 5 bases from V and 3 from J, leaving 5 bases between them. CDR3 residues: CATSQGYEQYF. DNA for the CDR3: TGTGCCACCAGCCAGGGCTACGAGCAGTACTTC.

The chain couples TRBV18 to TRBJ2-3; D remains ambiguous. Germline V gene lookup returns CDR1 KGHSH and CDR2 LQKENI. The CDR3 is made up of 14 amino acids. The ends were cut back, 8 bases at V and 0 bases at J, with 12 bases in the middle. CDR3 amino acids: CASASRASTDTQYF. As DNA, the CDR3 is TGTGCCAGCGCGTCCAGAGCTAGCACAGATACGCAGTATTTT. Supplemented by reference TRBV18 and TRBJ2-3, the full variable domain reads NAGVMQNPRHLVRRRGQEARLRCSPMKGHSHVYWYRQLPEEGLKFMVYLQKENIIDESGMPKERFSAEFPKEGPSILRIQQVVRGDSAAYFCASASRASTDTQYFGPGTRLTVL.

The chain uses TRBV12-5 and TRBJ2-1, with TRBD2 matching 12 bases. This CDR3 is built from 18 residues. Trimming cost V 1 base and J 6 bases; bases outside gene matches: 10. The germline gives CDR1 LGHNT, CDR2 FRNRAP. In nucleotides, the CDR3 is TGTGCTAGTGGTTTGGCTCGGACTAGCGGGATAGAAGGCAATGAGCAGTTCTTC. The encoded protein is CASGLARTSGIEGNEQFF. The complete variable domain, with remaining parts taken from reference TRBV12-5 and TRBJ2-1, reads DARVTQTPRHKVTEMGQEVTMRCQPILGHNTVFWYRQTMMQGLELLAYFRNRAPLDDSGMPKDRFSAEMPDATLATLKIQPSEPRDSAVYFCASGLARTSGIEGNEQFFGPGTRLTVL.

V gene TRBV14 combines with J gene TRBJ2-7, with D possibly TRBD2 on 6 matching bases. Germline V CDR1 and CDR2: SGHDN, FVKESK. The CDR3 length is 15 residues. The V and J ends lost 6 bases and 2 bases respectively, with 17 bases between them. The CDR3 DNA is TGTGCCAGCAGTCCTATGGTTCGGGGGACCTACGAGCAGTACTTC. It is translated as CASSPMVRGTYEQYF.

This clone was seen a single time. The chain uses TRBV7-2 and TRBJ1-2; possibly TRBD1 for D (5 bases). This CDR3 comprises 14 residues. V lost 7 bases, J lost 0 bases, and 12 bases lay in between. In germline, CDR1 is SGHTA, CDR2 FQGNSA. CDR3 DNA: TGTGCCAGCATAAGGGACCCAGCTAACTATGGCTACACCTTC. As protein: CASIRDPANYGYTF.

The CDR3 reads CAWSVSGLNTEAFF. In nucleotides, the CDR3 is TGTGCCTGGAGTGTCTCTGGTCTGAACACTGAAGCTTTCTTT. This chain links TRBV30 with TRBJ1-1; no clear D. Germline V gene data show CDR1 as GTSNPN and CDR2 as SVGIG (reference sequence). CDR3 size: 14 residues. V lost 0 bases to trimming and J lost 0 bases, with 8 bases between them. The whole variable domain, remainder taken from reference TRBV30 and TRBJ1-1, is SQTIHQWPATLVQPVGSPLSLECTVEGTSNPNLYWYRQAAGRGLQLLFYSVGIGQISSEVPQNLSASRPQDRQFILSSKKLLLSDSGFYLCAWSVSGLNTEAFFGQGTRLTVV.

V usage is TRBV10-1 and J usage is TRBJ1-2; 9 bases align to TRBD1. Germline CDR1 WNHNN, CDR2 SYGVQD (reference sequence). With 2 bases clipped from V and 6 bases from J, the junction kept 1 base outside the gene matches. This CDR3 contains 13 residues. The CDR3 DNA follows: TGCGCCAGCAGTGAGACAGGGGGCCATGGCTACACCTTC. It yields the protein CASSETGGHGYTF.

The CDR3 sequence: CASSELGTNEQYF. The DNA of the CDR3 is TGTGCCAGCAGTGAGTTGGGGACCAACGAGCAGTACTTC. This rearrangement joins TRBV2 to TRBJ2-7; D could derive from TRBD1 or TRBD2 (5 bases each). The V gene lost 3 bases and the J gene lost 5 bases, with 11 bases spanning the gap. CDR3 length: 13 residues. CDR1 is SNHLY and CDR2 is FYNNEI in the germline V gene.

Details on this clone: At the DNA level, this CDR3 is encoded by other sequences in the same sample as well. In nucleotides, the CDR3 is TGTGCCAGCTCAGGACAGGGGGCGGGCACTGAAGCTTTCTTT. Its protein product is CASSGQGAGTEAFF. The chain joins TRBV18 to TRBJ1-1, with 11 bases that match TRBD1. The germline V gene encodes CDR1 KGHSH and CDR2 LQKENI. This CDR3 contains 14 residues. V trimming: 5 bases; J trimming: 4 bases; junction bases outside the gene matches: 3. The full variable domain, completed using reference TRBV18 and TRBJ1-1, is NAGVMQNPRHLVRRRGQEARLRCSPMKGHSHVYWYRQLPEEGLKFMVYLQKENIIDESGMPKERFSAEFPKEGPSILRIQQVVRGDSAAYFCASSGQGAGTEAFFGQGTRLTVV.

The chain carries TRBV18 and TRBJ1-1; 8 bases line up with TRBD1. Per germline, CDR1 KGHSH and CDR2 LQKENI. The CDR3 runs to 14 residues. V gave up 1 base and J gave up 8 bases; unmatched junction bases: 6. CDR3 in amino acids: CASSPLETGVEAFF. Written as DNA, the CDR3 is TGTGCCAGCTCACCACTCGAGACAGGGGTAGAAGCTTTCTTT.

The rearrangement uses TRBV19 and TRBJ2-3; TRBD2 matches at 7 bases. This CDR3 is 21 amino acids long. Germline V CDR1 and CDR2: LNHDA, SQIVND (reference sequence). Germline trimming cut 7 bases from V and 6 bases from J; bases unmatched to any gene: 31. The CDR3 region is CASMAPGRKPNRHVPSDTQYF. The CDR3 DNA sequence: TGTGCCAGTATGGCCCCCGGGAGGAAGCCTAACCGGCATGTACCCTCCGATACGCAGTATTTT. The complete variable domain, with remaining parts taken from reference TRBV19 and TRBJ2-3, reads DGGITQSPKYLFRKEGQNVTLSCEQNLNHDAMYWYRQDPGQGLRLIYYSQIVNDFQKGDIAEGYSVSREKKESFPLTVTSAQKNPTAFYLCASMAPGRKPNRHVPSDTQYFGPGTRLTVL.

This rearrangement joins TRBV4-1 to TRBJ2-1, with 10 bases that match TRBD1. Trimming cost V 3 bases and J 7 bases; bases outside gene matches: 9. CDR3 length equals 16 residues. Germline CDR1 MGHRA, CDR2 YSYEKL. This CDR3 reads CASSHLTGGIVNEQFF. The CDR3 DNA follows: TGCGCCAGCAGCCACTTGACAGGGGGCATCGTGAATGAGCAGTTCTTC.

The CDR3 spells CASNRAGSSYNEQFF. The DNA for the CDR3 is TGTGCCAGCAACCGAGCGGGGAGCTCCTACAATGAGCAGTTCTTC. The chain couples TRBV27 to TRBJ2-1; 7 nucleotides align to TRBD2. V lost 7 bases and J lost 0; bases outside the gene matches: 6. The CDR3 extends over 15 amino acids. Germline loops: CDR1 MNHEY, CDR2 SMNVEV (reference sequence).

This chain joins TRBV5-1 and TRBJ2-1; D is unclear. This CDR3 has 16 amino acids. Germline lookup yields CDR1 SGHRS and CDR2 YFSETQ. Between the trimmed V and J ends, which lost 1 base and 0 bases, there was a span of 11 bases. CDR3 sequence reads: CASSLMAASSYNEQFF. In DNA, the CDR3 is TGCGCCAGCAGCTTGATGGCGGCGAGCTCCTACAATGAGCAGTTCTTC.

Worth noting for this clone: This specimen includes other DNA sequences encoding the same CDR3. This chain links TRBV5-1 with TRBJ2-5; 11 nucleotides line up with TRBD1. The germline CDR1 and CDR2 sequences are SGHRS and YFSETQ. The V and J ends lost 0 bases and 2 bases, in that order; junction bases with no gene match: 0. This CDR3 has 15 amino acids. The CDR3 is CASSLGDRGQETQYF. Written as DNA, the CDR3 is TGCGCCAGCAGCTTGGGGGACAGGGGGCAAGAGACCCAGTACTTC. The whole variable domain, filled in from reference TRBV5-1 and TRBJ2-5, reads KAGVTQTPRYLIKTRGQQVTLSCSPISGHRSVSWYQQTPGQGLQFLFEYFSETQRNKGNFPGRFSGRQFSNSRSEMNVSTLELGDSALYLCASSLGDRGQETQYFGPGTRLLVL.

Notes on this clone: The identical CDR3 is also encoded by other nucleotide sequences in the sample. V and J are TRBV15 and TRBJ1-1, with 7 positions matching TRBD1. The CDR3 covers 15 residues. From germline, CDR1 is LNHNV and CDR2 YYDKDF (reference sequence). V gave up 0 bases and J gave up 0 bases; unmatched junction bases: 1. The CDR3 nucleotides are TGTGCCACCAGCAGAGAGACAGGGATGAACACTGAAGCTTTCTTT. This codes for CATSRETGMNTEAFF.

The chain recombines TRBV30 with TRBJ2-7; TRBD2 matches 8 bases. Germline CDR1 and CDR2: GTSNPN and SVGIG (reference sequence). The CDR3 has 14 residues. Losses at the gene ends were 2 bases for V and 2 bases for J; bases not matched to a gene: 5. The CDR3 DNA reads TGTGCCTGGAGTCGGGGGGGCACGGCCTACGAGCAGTACTTC. Its protein product is CAWSRGGTAYEQYF.

This chain joins TRBV5-1 and TRBJ1-5, with D uncertain. The length of the CDR3 is 13 residues. Trimming shortened V by 4 bases and J by 5 bases, and 10 bases separated the two germline ends. Germline values: CDR1 SGHRS, CDR2 YFSETQ. Here the CDR3 reads CASSTAPDQPQHF. The CDR3 DNA reads as TGCGCCAGCAGCACTGCCCCGGATCAGCCCCAGCATTTT.

V and J are TRBV18 and TRBJ2-3; D unresolved. The germline V gene encodes CDR1 KGHSH and CDR2 LQKENI. This CDR3 has 14 amino acids. Trimming cost V 6 bases and J 4 bases, with 14 bases left between them. The DNA of the CDR3 is TGTGCCAGCTCCCGGTCAGTCAAGGCAGATACGCAGTATTTT. Its protein is CASSRSVKADTQYF.

The chain recombines TRBV7-9 with TRBJ2-7, with D hard to call. V lost 5 bases to trimming and J lost 2 bases, with 16 bases between them. Per germline, CDR1 SEHNR and CDR2 FQNEAQ (reference sequence). This CDR3 region has 15 residues. CDR3 coding DNA: TGTGCCAGCAGCCTAACTGGTTCTCTAGCCTACGAGCAGTACTTC. Encoded protein: CASSLTGSLAYEQYF. Variable domain in full (rest from reference TRBV7-9 and TRBJ2-7): DTGVSQNPRHKITKRGQNVTFRCDPISEHNRLYWYRQTLGQGPEFLTYFQNEAQLEKSRLLSDRFSAERPKGSFSTLEIQRTEQGDSAMYLCASSLTGSLAYEQYFGPGTRLTVT.